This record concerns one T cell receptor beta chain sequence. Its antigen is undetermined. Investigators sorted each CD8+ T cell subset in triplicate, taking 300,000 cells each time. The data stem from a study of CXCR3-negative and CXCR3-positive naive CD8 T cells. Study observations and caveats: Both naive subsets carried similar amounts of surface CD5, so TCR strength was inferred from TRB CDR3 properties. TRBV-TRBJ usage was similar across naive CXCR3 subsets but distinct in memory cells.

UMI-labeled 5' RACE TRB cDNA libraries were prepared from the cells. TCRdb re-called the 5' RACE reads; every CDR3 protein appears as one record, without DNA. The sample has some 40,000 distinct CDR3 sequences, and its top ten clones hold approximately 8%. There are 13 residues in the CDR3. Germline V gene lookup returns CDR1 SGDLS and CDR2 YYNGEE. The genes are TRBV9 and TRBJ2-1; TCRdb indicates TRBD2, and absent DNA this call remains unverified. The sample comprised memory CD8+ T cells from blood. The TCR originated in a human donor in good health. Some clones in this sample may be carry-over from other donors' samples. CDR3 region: CASSVESAHEQFF.